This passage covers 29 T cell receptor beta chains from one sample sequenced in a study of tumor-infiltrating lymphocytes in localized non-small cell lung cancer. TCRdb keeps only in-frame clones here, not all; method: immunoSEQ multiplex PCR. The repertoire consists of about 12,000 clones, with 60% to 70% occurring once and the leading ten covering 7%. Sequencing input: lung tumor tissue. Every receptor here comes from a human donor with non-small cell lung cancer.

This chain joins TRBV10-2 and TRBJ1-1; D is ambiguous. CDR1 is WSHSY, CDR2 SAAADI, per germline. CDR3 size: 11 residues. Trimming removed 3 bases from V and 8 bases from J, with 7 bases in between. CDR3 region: CASSDLLEAFF. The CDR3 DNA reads TGCGCCAGCAGTGATCTATTAGAAGCTTTCTTT.

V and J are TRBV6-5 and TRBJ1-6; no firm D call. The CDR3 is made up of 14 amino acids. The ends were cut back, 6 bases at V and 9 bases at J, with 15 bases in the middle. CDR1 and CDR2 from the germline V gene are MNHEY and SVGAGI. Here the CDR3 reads CASSLDWAVSPLHF. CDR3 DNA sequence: TGTGCCAGCAGCCTTGACTGGGCGGTTTCACCCCTCCACTTT.

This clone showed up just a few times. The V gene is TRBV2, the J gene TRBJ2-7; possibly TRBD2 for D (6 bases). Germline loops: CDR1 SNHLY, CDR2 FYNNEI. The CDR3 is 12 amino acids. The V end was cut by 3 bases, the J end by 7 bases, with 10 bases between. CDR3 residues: CASSDDAGEQYF. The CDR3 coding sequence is TGTGCCAGCAGTGATGATGCGGGGGAGCAGTACTTC.

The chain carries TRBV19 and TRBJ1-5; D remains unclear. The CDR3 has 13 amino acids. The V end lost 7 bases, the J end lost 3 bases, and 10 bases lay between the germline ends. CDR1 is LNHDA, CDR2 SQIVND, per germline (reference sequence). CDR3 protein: CASTWGTNQPQHF. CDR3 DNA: TGTGCCAGTACCTGGGGTACCAATCAGCCCCAGCATTTT.

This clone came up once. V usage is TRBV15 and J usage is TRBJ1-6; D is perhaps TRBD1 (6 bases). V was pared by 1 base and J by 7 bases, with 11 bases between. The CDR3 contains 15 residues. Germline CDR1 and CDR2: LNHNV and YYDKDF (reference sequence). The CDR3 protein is CATSRVQGQNSPLHF. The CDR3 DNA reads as TGTGCCACCAGCAGAGTACAGGGCCAGAATTCACCCCTCCACTTT.

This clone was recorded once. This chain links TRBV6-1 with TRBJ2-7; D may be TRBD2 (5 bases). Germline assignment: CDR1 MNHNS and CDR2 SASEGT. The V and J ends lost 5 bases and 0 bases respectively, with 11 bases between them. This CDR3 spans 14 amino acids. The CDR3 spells CASSFGVGSYEQYF. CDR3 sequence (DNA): TGTGCCAGCAGTTTCGGGGTCGGCTCCTACGAGCAGTACTTC.

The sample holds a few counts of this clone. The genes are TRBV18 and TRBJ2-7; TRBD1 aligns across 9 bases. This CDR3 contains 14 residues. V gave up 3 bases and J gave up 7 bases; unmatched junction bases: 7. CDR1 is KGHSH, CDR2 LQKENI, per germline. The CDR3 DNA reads TGTGCCAGCTCACCGGGACAGGGATCTAAAGAGCAGTACTTC. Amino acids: CASSPGQGSKEQYF.

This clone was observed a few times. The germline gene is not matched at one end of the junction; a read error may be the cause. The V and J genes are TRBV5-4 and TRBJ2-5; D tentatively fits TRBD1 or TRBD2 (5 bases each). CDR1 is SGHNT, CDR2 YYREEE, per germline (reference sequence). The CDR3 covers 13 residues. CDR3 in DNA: TGTGCCAGCCAGTTAAGGGACCAGGAGACCCAGTACTTC. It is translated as CASQLRDQETQYF.

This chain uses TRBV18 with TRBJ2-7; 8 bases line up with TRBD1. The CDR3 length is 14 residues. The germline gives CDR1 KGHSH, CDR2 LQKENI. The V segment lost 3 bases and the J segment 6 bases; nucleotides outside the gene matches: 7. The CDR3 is CASSPGQVNGEQYF. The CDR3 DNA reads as TGTGCCAGCTCACCGGGACAGGTTAATGGCGAGCAGTACTTC.

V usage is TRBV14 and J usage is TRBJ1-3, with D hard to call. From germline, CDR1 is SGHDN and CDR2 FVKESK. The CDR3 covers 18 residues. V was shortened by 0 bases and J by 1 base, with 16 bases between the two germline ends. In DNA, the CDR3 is TGTGCCAGCAGCCAAGACCAATCCAGGTTTATTTCTGGAAACACCATATATTTT. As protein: CASSQDQSRFISGNTIYF. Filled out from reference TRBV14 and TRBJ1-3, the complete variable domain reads EAGVTQFPSHSVIEKGQTVTLRCDPISGHDNLYWYRRVMGKEIKFLLHFVKESKQDESGMPNNRFLAERTGGTYSTLKVQPAELEDSGVYFCASSQDQSRFISGNTIYFGEGSWLTVV.

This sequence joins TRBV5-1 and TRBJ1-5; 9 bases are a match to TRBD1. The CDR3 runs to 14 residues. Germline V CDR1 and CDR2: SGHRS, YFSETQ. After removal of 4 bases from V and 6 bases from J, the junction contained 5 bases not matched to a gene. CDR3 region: CASSDGTGSQPQHF. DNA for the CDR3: TGCGCCAGCAGCGACGGGACAGGGTCTCAGCCCCAGCATTTT.

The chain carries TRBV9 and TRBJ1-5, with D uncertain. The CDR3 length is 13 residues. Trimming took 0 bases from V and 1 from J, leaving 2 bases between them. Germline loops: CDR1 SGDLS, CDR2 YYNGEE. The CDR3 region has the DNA TGTGCCAGCAGCGTAGGGAGCAATCAGCCCCAGCATTTT. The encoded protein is CASSVGSNQPQHF.

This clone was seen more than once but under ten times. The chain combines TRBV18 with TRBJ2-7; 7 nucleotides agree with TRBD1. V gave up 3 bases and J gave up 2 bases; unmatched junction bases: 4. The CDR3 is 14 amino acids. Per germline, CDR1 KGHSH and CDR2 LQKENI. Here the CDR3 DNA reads TGTGCCAGCTCACCGCGACAGGGAACCTACGAGCAGTACTTC. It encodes CASSPRQGTYEQYF.

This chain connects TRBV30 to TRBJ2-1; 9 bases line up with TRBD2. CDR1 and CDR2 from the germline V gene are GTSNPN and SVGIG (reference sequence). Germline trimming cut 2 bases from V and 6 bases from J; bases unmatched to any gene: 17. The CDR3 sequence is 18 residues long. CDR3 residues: CAWSPSGAGGRFLNEQFF. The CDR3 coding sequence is TGTGCCTGGAGTCCTAGTGGGGCGGGAGGGCGGTTTCTCAATGAGCAGTTCTTC.

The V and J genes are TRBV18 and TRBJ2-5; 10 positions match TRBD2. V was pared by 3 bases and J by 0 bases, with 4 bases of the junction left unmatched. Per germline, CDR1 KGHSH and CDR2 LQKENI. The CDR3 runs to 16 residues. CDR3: CASSPSLAGYQETQYF. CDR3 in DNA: TGTGCCAGCTCACCCTCACTAGCGGGGTACCAAGAGACCCAGTACTTC.

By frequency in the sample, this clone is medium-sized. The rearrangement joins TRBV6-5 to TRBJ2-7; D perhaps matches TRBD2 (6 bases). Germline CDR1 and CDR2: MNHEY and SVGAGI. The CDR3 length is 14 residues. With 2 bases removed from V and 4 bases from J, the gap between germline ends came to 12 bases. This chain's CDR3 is CASSYLGRGYEQYF. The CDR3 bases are TGTGCCAGCAGTTACCTCGGACGGGGGTACGAGCAGTACTTC.

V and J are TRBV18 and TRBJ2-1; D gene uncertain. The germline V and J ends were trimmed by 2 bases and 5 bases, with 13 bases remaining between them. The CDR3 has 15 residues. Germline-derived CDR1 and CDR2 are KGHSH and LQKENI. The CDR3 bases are TGTGCCAGCTCACCATTACCCTCGGGTAACAATGAGCAGTTCTTC. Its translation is CASSPLPSGNNEQFF.

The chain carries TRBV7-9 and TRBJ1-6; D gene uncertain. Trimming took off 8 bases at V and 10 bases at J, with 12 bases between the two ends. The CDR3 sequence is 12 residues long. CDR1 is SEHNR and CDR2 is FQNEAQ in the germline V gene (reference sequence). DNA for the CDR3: TGTGCCAGCGGCCGGTTCGAATCACCCCTCCACTTT. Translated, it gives CASGRFESPLHF.

The chain's CDR3 is CASSRTGEQYF. The CDR3 DNA reads TGTGCCAGCAGCCGGACGGGGGAGCAGTACTTC. The V and J genes are TRBV5-6 and TRBJ2-7; D is perhaps TRBD2 (5 bases). V was pared by 4 bases and J by 7 bases, with 9 bases between. CDR1 is SGHDT, CDR2 YYEEEE, per germline. This CDR3 spans 11 amino acids. The full variable domain, in which reference TRBV5-6 and TRBJ2-7 provide the parts outside the CDR3, is DAGVTQSPTHLIKTRGQQVTLRCSPKSGHDTVSWYQQALGQGPQFIFQYYEEEERQRGNFPDRFSGHQFPNYSSELNVNALLLGDSALYLCASSRTGEQYFGPGTRLTVT.

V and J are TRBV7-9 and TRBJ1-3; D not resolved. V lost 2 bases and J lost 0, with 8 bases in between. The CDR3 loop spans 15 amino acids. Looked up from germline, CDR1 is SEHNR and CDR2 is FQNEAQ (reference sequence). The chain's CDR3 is CASSLSGNSGNTIYF. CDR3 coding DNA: TGTGCCAGCAGCTTAAGCGGAAACTCTGGAAACACCATATATTTT.

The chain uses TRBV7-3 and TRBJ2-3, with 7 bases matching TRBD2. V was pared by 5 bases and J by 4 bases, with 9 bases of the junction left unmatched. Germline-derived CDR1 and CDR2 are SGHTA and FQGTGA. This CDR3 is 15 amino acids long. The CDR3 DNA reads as TGTGCCAGCAGCGCACGGGGGGTAGAATCAGATACGCAGTATTTT. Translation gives CASSARGVESDTQYF.

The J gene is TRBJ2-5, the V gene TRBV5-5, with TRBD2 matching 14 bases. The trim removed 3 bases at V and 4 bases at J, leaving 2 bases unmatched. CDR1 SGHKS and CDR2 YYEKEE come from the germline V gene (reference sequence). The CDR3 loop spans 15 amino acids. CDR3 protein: CASSSGLAGVETQYF. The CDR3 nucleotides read TGTGCCAGCAGCTCGGGACTAGCGGGAGTAGAGACCCAGTACTTC.

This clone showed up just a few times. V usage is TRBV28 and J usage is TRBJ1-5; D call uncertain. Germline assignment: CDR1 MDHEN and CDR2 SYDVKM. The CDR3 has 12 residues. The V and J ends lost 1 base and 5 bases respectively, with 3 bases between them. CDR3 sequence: CASSLFDQPQHF. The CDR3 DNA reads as TGTGCCAGCAGTTTATTTGATCAGCCCCAGCATTTT. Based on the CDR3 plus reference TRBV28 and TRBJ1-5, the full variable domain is DVKVTQSSRYLVKRTGEKVFLECVQDMDHENMFWYRQDPGLGLRLIYFSYDVKMKEKGDIPEGYSVSREKKERFSLILESASTNQTSMYLCASSLFDQPQHFGDGTRLSIL.

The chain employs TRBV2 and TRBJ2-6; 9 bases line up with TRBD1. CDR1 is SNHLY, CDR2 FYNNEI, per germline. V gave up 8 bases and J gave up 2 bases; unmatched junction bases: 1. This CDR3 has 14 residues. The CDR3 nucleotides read TGTGCCAGCGGGGACAGGGCTGGGGCCAACGTCCTGACTTTC. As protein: CASGDRAGANVLTF.

The CDR3 reads CASSLDRGYAVAGELFF. Written as DNA, the CDR3 is TGCGCCAGCAGCTTGGACAGGGGTTATGCGGTAGCCGGGGAGCTGTTTTTT. The gene calls are TRBV5-1 and TRBJ2-2; TRBD1 matches 7 bases. V was clipped by 0 bases and J by 6 bases; unmatched bases: 11. This CDR3 spans 17 amino acids. Germline loops: CDR1 SGHRS, CDR2 YFSETQ.

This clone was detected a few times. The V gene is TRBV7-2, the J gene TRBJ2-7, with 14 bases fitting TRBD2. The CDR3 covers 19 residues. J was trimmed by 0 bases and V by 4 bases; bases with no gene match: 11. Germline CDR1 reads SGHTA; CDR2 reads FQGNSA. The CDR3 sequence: CASSSPGLAGDPYSYEQYF. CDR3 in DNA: TGTGCCAGCAGCTCGCCGGGACTAGCGGGAGATCCCTACTCCTACGAGCAGTACTTC.

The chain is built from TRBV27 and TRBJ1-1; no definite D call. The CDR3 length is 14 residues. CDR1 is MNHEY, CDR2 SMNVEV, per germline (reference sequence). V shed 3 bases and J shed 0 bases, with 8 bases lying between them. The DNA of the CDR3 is TGTGCCAGCAGTTTGGGGAGGCTGAACACTGAAGCTTTCTTT. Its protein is CASSLGRLNTEAFF.

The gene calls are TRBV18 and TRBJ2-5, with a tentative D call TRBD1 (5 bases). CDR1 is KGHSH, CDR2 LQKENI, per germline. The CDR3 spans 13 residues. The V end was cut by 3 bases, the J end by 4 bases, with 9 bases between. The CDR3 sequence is CASSPTVGETQYF. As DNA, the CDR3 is TGTGCCAGCTCACCGACAGTAGGAGAGACCCAGTACTTC. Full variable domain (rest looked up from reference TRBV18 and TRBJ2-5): NAGVMQNPRHLVRRRGQEARLRCSPMKGHSHVYWYRQLPEEGLKFMVYLQKENIIDESGMPKERFSAEFPKEGPSILRIQQVVRGDSAAYFCASSPTVGETQYFGPGTRLLVL.

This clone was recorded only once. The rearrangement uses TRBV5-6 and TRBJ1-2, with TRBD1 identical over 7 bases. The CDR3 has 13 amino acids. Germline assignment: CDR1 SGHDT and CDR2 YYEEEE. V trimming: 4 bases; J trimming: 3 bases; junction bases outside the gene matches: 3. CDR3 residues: CASSLGQHYGYTF. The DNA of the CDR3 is TGTGCCAGCAGCCTGGGACAGCACTATGGCTACACCTTC. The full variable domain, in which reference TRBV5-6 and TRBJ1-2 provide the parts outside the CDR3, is DAGVTQSPTHLIKTRGQQVTLRCSPKSGHDTVSWYQQALGQGPQFIFQYYEEEERQRGNFPDRFSGHQFPNYSSELNVNALLLGDSALYLCASSLGQHYGYTFGSGTRLTVV.